These T cell receptor beta chains were read from a single sample in a study of HIV-infected patients and healthy controls. TCRdb redid the calling of the 5' RACE reads with MiXCR, one entry per CDR3 protein. The sample has 3,500 to 4,500 distinct CDR3 sequences; 7.5% to 10% are singletons. Here the sequenced sample was blood, taken during antiretroviral therapy. These receptor sequences come from an adult with HIV infection. Both conserved end residues are part of each CDR3. Only some rows state a clone size, as once, few, many or a class for expanded clones.

TRBJ1-6,TRBV4-2,medium-sized,CASSQVEGIRSPLHF
TRBJ2-1,TRBV27,medium-sized,CASSLTGGQSYNEQFF
TRBJ1-1,TRBV3-1,few,CASSQEQASEAFF
TRBJ2-3,TRBV6-6,medium-sized,CASSPLAGGQDTQYF
TRBJ2-7,TRBV7-9,medium-sized,CASSYSGGANEQYF
TRBJ1-2,TRBV6-5,NA,CASLSPGAQGHYGYTF
TRBJ1-6,TRBV18,medium-sized,CASSPPGQGHSPLHF
TRBJ1-3,TRBV6-6,medium-sized,CASMGGSGNTIYF
TRBJ2-1,TRBV9,many,CASNSEGQDWDEQFF
TRBJ2-7,TRBV6-5,NA,CASRWGSEQYF
TRBJ1-2,TRBV7-3,NA,CASSSAIPRGSGVSYGYTF
TRBJ2-3,TRBV19,NA,CASSDRGNTDTQYF
TRBJ2-3,TRBV12-3/TRBV12-4,many,CASSPQTSGGADTQYF
TRBJ2-1,TRBV11-2,few,CASRRRDSNYNEQFF
TRBJ2-7,TRBV6-6,few,CASSSPRDRGRYEQYF
TRBJ1-1,TRBV20-1,medium-sized,CSASYRGQGAEAFF
TRBJ2-1,TRBV15,large,CATSRYLGFVNEQFF
TRBJ1-4,TRBV7-2,few,CASSLEEGEKLFF
TRBJ2-7,TRBV16,many,CASSPGTDSYEQYF
TRBJ2-3,TRBV7-3,medium-sized,CASSEGVGGGTDTQYF
TRBJ2-5,TRBV5-6,many,CASSQSGQGWTQYF
TRBJ2-3,TRBV20-1,many,CSVARLPRGTGVMDTQYF
TRBJ1-1,TRBV5-4,many,CASRGDEMNTEAFF
TRBJ1-6,TRBV6-6,many,CASTNGFGGQGSPLHF
TRBJ2-5,TRBV7-2,medium-sized,CASSIGASGGAVETQYF
TRBJ1-5,TRBV12-3/TRBV12-4,medium-sized,CASSLPGKGQPQHF
TRBJ2-5,TRBV20-1,NA,CSARGEGVETQYF
TRBJ2-5,TRBV6-2/TRBV6-3,medium-sized,CASEGGYGLVQETQYF
TRBJ2-1,TRBV2,medium-sized,CATHTSGGANEQFF
TRBJ1-1,TRBV12-3/TRBV12-4,many,CASSWGPAEAFF
TRBJ1-6,TRBV6-5,medium-sized,CASCSPGPNSPLHF
TRBJ2-5,TRBV6-2/TRBV6-3,many,CASSPSGVETQYF
TRBJ2-1,TRBV12-3/TRBV12-4,NA,CASSPTEEQFF
TRBJ2-7,TRBV19,many,CASSLQGRVDEQYF
TRBJ1-1,TRBV6-5,many,CASRLVGGLYTEAFF
TRBJ1-2,TRBV5-1,NA,CASSLRAGGGYTF
TRBJ2-2,TRBV19,many,CASRSGNTGELFF
TRBJ2-5,TRBV6-2/TRBV6-3,many,CASSYWLAMSSETQYF
TRBJ2-6,TRBV19,many,CASSMGRVTSGANVLTF
TRBJ1-6,TRBV6-5,medium-sized,CASSYSGFSSYNSPLHF
TRBJ2-7,TRBV29-1,medium-sized,CSAGQASSYEQYF
TRBJ2-1,TRBV7-6,medium-sized,CASSLPGNEQFF
TRBJ2-1,TRBV6-5,medium-sized,CASSPGPHNEQFF
TRBJ2-7,TRBV2,NA,CASYEGDRALF
TRBJ1-6,TRBV6-6,medium-sized,CASSYSEGKDNSPLHF
TRBJ2-3,TRBV7-2,many,CASSSPILAGGVRSSTDTQYF
TRBJ1-1,TRBV3-1,hyperexpanded,CASTLTPGWSVNTEAFF
TRBJ2-3,TRBV19,NA,CASLSGLTDTQYF